This T cell receptor (beta chain) derives from a study of cytomegalovirus exposure and HLA in healthy donors. Findings and limits, study-wide: Whilst most TCR sequences proved rare, a subset of public TCRs occurred across many donors. As was reported, the classifier diagnosed cytomegalovirus status with high specificity and sensitivity. In vitro, three CMV-associated chains proved specific for CMV antigens.

Regarding this clone: Its antigen is not known.

This table comes from immunoSEQ multiplex PCR, and its TCRdb copy is limited to in-frame clones, with some not included. The sample shows approximately 97,000 clones, approximately 93% of them seen only once. The V gene lost 5 bases and the J gene lost 7 bases, with 11 bases spanning the gap. The length of the CDR3 is 12 residues. Germline CDR1 and CDR2: MDHEN and SYDVKM. The V gene is TRBV28, the J gene TRBJ2-5; D is unresolved. The receptor's source is a woman aged 25 to 39 in good health and CMV-seropositive. The sequenced sample consisted of PBMCs. The CDR3 loop reads CASSPYLTTQYF. As DNA, the CDR3 is TGTGCCAGCAGTCCTTACCTAACGACCCAGTACTTC.